A selection of T cell receptor beta chains follows, all from one sample in a study of cytomegalovirus exposure and HLA in healthy donors. Here immunoSEQ multiplex PCR was the method, and the copy in TCRdb shows in-frame clones only, minus some. This repertoire shows 120,000 to 150,000 clones, approximately 79% found once; its top ten account for 1.5% to 2%. Sequenced input: PBMCs. The source of these receptors is a woman aged 25 to 39 in good health and CMV-seronegative. Both conserved end residues are part of each CDR3. The D gene is left open where the match is weak. A row's size may be missing; if present it is once, few, many or a size class.

d_gene	abundance	v_gene	j_gene	CDR3nt	CDR3aa
TRBD1	.	TRBV7-2	TRBJ1-1	TGTGCCAGCAGCTTACCCCCGGGACAGGGCTATGAAGCTTTCTTT	CASSLPPGQGYEAFF
TRBD1	.	TRBV13	TRBJ1-2	TGTGCCAGCAGCTTCCTCGGACAGGGGGGGAACTATGGCTACACCTTC	CASSFLGQGGNYGYTF
TRBD1	.	TRBV27	TRBJ1-1	TGTGCCAGCGGCACAGGGGTCACTGAAGCTTTCTTT	CASGTGVTEAFF
TRBD1	.	TRBV6-5	TRBJ1-1	TGTGCCAGCAGACTCGGACAGGCGGGGACTGAAGCTTTCTTT	CASRLGQAGTEAFF
TRBD1	.	TRBV19	TRBJ1-1	TGTGCCAGTAGTAGGGGACAGCTGAACACTGAAGCTTTCTTT	CASSRGQLNTEAFF
TRBD1	.	TRBV6-6	TRBJ1-4	TGTGCCAGCAGTTCTTTGACTGCACAGGGGGGAAAACTGTTTTTT	CASSSLTAQGGKLFF
TRBD1	few	TRBV7-8	TRBJ2-2	TGTGCCAGCAGCCCGGGACAGGGGTTCCGGGAGCTGTTTTTT	CASSPGQGFRELFF
.	.	TRBV30	TRBJ2-3	TGTGCCTTTTTGGCTCCTAGCACAGATACGCAGTATTTT	CAFLAPSTDTQYF
TRBD2	.	TRBV6-1	TRBJ2-3	TGTGCAGCTACTTCACTAGCGGGGTTGGAAGATACGCAGTATTTT	CAATSLAGLEDTQYF
.	.	TRBV7-2	TRBJ1-1	TGTGCCAGCAGCTTCGACAGGTACACTGAAGCTTTCTTT	CASSFDRYTEAFF
TRBD2	.	TRBV5-1	TRBJ2-1	TGCGCCAGCAGCCCCGTTAGCGGGGGATACAATGAGCAGTTCTTC	CASSPVSGGYNEQFF
.	.	TRBV2	TRBJ1-6	TGTGCCAGCATCCGGGGAGGGGCCTCTTGGGATTCACCCCTCCACTTT	CASIRGGASWDSPLHF
.	.	TRBV4-1	TRBJ1-6	TGCGCCAGCAGCCACGCTGAGGGCCCCTCACCCCTCCACTTT	CASSHAEGPSPLHF
TRBD1	.	TRBV25-1	TRBJ2-7	TGTGCCAGCAGTGTTTACAGGGGGGCCTACGAGCAGTACTTC	CASSVYRGAYEQYF
.	.	TRBV5-4	TRBJ2-5	TGTGCCAGCAGCCGGGGAGACTTCCAAGAGACCCAGTACTTC	CASSRGDFQETQYF
.	.	TRBV5-1	TRBJ1-1	TGCGCCAGCAGCGAGACAACAGGCAACACTGAAGCTTTCTTT	CASSETTGNTEAFF
TRBD2	.	TRBV5-4	TRBJ2-7	TGTGCCAGCAGCCCTTCTAGCGGGGGGCACGGCTCCTACGAGCAGTACTTC	CASSPSSGGHGSYEQYF
TRBD2	.	TRBV19	TRBJ2-1	TGTGCCAGTAGCACGGCGGGAGATGAGCAGTTCTTC	CASSTAGDEQFF
TRBD1	.	TRBV30	TRBJ2-3	TGTGCCTGGAGTGGGGACAGGGTTGACAAGTATTTT	CAWSGDRVDKYF
TRBD2	.	TRBV18	TRBJ2-7	TGTGCCAGCTCACCGTTAGCGGGGTCTGAGTACGAGCAGTACTTC	CASSPLAGSEYEQYF
.	.	TRBV19	TRBJ2-7	TGTGCCAGTAACCAGGGGAATCCCTACGAGCAGTACTTC	CASNQGNPYEQYF
.	.	TRBV2	TRBJ1-6	TGTGCCAGCAGTAGACAGTTTAGCTCCTATAATTCACCCCTCCACTTT	CASSRQFSSYNSPLHF
.	.	TRBV28	TRBJ2-6	TGTGCCAGCAGTCTCCGGGGTACTGGGGCCAACGTCCTGACTTTC	CASSLRGTGANVLTF
.	.	TRBV9	TRBJ2-1	TGTGCCAGCAGCCCGGCGGGGTACTCCTACAATGAGCAGTTCTTC	CASSPAGYSYNEQFF
.	.	TRBV9	TRBJ1-1	TGTGCCAGCACCCCGACAGCGAGCACTGAAGCTTTCTTT	CASTPTASTEAFF
TRBD2	few	TRBV18	TRBJ2-7	TGTGCCAGCTCACCAATTAGCGGGGGGTCCGAGCAGTACTTC	CASSPISGGSEQYF
TRBD2	.	TRBV7-2	TRBJ2-7	TGTGCCAGCAGCTTAGAACGGGGGGTCACCTACGAGCAGTACTTC	CASSLERGVTYEQYF
.	.	TRBV11-2	TRBJ2-6	TGTGCCAGCAGCTTAACCTGGGGCGCGGAGTCTGGGGCCAACGTCCTGACTTTC	CASSLTWGAESGANVLTF
.	.	TRBV7-2	TRBJ1-1	TGTGCCAGCAGCCCCCGGGGAGGCGGGAACACTGAAGCTTTCTTT	CASSPRGGGNTEAFF
.	.	TRBV27	TRBJ1-1	TGTGCCAGCAGGTACAGCGGGAGGTTGAACACTGAAGCTTTCTTT	CASRYSGRLNTEAFF
TRBD1	.	TRBV10-3	TRBJ2-7	TGTGCCATCAGTGAAGGGACAGGGTACTACGAGCAGTACTTC	CAISEGTGYYEQYF
.	few	TRBV29-1	TRBJ2-4	TGCAGCGGGCTAGCCAAAAACATTCAGTACTTC	CSGLAKNIQYF
TRBD1	.	TRBV30	TRBJ1-3	TGTGCCTGGAGTGTATCCGGGACAGCAGGAAACACCATATATTTT	CAWSVSGTAGNTIYF
.	few	TRBV6-6	TRBJ2-7	TGTGCCAGCAGGACTTACATAGGAGACGAGCAGTACTTC	CASRTYIGDEQYF
TRBD1	.	TRBV9	TRBJ2-1	TGTGCCAGCAGCCCAGGGACAGGGAGGCGCAATGAGCAGTTCTTC	CASSPGTGRRNEQFF
.	.	TRBV9	TRBJ2-3	TGTGCCAGCAGCCCCCCGGGGGGCACAGATACGCAGTATTTT	CASSPPGGTDTQYF
.	.	TRBV2	TRBJ1-4	TGTGCCAGCAGTGGCGGGGGGGAGGTTGAAAAACTGTTTTTT	CASSGGGEVEKLFF
TRBD1	.	TRBV25-1	TRBJ2-7	TGTGCCAGCAGTAAAGTGGGACAGGGGCTAGGCGAGCAGTACTTC	CASSKVGQGLGEQYF
.	.	TRBV6-1	TRBJ1-5	TGTGCCAACTCACAGGAAGCCTTCAATCAGCCCCAGCATTTT	CANSQEAFNQPQHF
TRBD1	.	TRBV9	TRBJ1-4	TGTGCCAGCAGCGTAGGGACAGGGGGCGCGCTGGGTGAAAAACTGTTTTTT	CASSVGTGGALGEKLFF